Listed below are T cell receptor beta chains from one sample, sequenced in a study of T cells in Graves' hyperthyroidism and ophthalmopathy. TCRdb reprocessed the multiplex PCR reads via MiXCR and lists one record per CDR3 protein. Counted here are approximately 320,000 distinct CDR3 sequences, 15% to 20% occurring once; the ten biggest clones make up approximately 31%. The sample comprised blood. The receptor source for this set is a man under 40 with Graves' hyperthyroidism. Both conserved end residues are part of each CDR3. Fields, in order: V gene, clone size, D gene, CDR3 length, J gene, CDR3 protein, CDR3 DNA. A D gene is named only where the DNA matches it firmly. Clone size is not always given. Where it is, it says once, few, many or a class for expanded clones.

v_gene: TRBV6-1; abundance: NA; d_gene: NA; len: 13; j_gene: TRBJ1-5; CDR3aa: CASSEWSNQPQHF; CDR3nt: TGTGCCAGCAGTGAATGGAGCAATCAGCCCCAGCATTTT
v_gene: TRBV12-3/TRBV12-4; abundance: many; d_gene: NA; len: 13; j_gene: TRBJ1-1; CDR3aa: CASSPGLKLEAFF; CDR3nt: TGTGCCAGCTCACCGGGGCTTAAACTTGAAGCTTTCTTT
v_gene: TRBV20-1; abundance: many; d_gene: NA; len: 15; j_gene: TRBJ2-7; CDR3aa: CSASGVGLQSYEQYF; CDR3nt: TGCAGTGCTAGTGGGGTAGGCCTTCAGTCCTACGAGCAGTACTTC
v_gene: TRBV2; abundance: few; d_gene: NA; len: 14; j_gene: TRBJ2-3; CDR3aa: CASSEDRRDDTQYF; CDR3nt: TGTGCCAGCAGTGAAGACAGGAGGGATGATACGCAGTATTTT
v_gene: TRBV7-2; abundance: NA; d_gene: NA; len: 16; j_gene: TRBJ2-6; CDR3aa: CASTRRVSSGANVLTF; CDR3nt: TGTGCCAGCACCCGGCGGGTTAGCTCTGGGGCCAACGTCCTGACTTTC
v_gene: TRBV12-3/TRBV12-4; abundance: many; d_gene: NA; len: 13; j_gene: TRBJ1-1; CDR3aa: CASRPDSLSEAFF; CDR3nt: TGTGCCAGCAGGCCCGACAGTTTATCTGAAGCTTTCTTT
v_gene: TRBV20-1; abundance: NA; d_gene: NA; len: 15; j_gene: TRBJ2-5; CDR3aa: CSASGGTVYQETQYF; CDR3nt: TGCAGTGCTAGTGGGGGGACAGTGTACCAAGAGACCCAGTACTTC
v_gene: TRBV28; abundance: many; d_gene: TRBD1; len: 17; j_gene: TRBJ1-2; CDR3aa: CASADVTQGGRDYGYTF; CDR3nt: TGTGCCAGCGCTGATGTCACCCAGGGGGGGAGGGACTATGGCTACACCTTC
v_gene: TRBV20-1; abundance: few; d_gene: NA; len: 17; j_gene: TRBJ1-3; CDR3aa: CSARDSQTLLSGNTIYF; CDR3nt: TGCAGTGCTAGAGATAGTCAGACCCTTCTCTCTGGAAACACCATATATTTT
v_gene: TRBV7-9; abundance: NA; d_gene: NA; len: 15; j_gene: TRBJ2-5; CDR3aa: CASSLGLAEQETQYF; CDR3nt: TGTGCCAGCAGCTTAGGTCTAGCAGAACAAGAGACCCAGTACTTC
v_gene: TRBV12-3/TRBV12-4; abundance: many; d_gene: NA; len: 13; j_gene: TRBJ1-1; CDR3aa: CASTPRTNTEAFF; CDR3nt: TGTGCCAGCACCCCCCGGACGAACACTGAAGCTTTCTTT
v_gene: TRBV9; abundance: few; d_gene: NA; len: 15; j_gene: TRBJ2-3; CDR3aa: CASSARDGGTDTQYF; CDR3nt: TGTGCCAGCAGCGCGCGGGATGGAGGCACAGATACGCAGTATTTT
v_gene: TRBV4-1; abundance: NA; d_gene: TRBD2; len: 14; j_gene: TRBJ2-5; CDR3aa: CASSVAGGSETQYF; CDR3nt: TGCGCCAGCAGCGTGGCGGGAGGGTCTGAGACCCAGTACTTC
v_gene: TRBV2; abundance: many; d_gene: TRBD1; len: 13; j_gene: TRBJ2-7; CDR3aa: CASRRQGAHEQYF; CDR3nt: TGTGCCAGCAGGCGACAGGGGGCCCACGAGCAGTACTTC
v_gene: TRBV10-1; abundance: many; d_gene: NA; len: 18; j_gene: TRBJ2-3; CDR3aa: CASSDDPVSGERRDTQYF; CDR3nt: TGCGCCAGCAGTGATGACCCAGTCTCGGGGGAGAGGAGAGATACGCAGTATTTT
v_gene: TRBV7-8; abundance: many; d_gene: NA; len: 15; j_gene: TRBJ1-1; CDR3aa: CASRQSEGMNTEAFF; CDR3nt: TGTGCCAGCAGACAGTCGGAGGGGATGAACACTGAAGCTTTCTTT
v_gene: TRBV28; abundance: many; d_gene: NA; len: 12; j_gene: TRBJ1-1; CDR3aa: CASSIRLSWAFF; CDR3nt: TGTGCCAGCAGTATCCGTCTCAGCTGGGCTTTCTTT
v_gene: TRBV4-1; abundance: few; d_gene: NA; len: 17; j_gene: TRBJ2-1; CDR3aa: CASSQETGSSPGNEQFF; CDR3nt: TGCGCCAGCAGCCAAGAAACGGGAAGCTCCCCTGGGAATGAGCAGTTCTTC
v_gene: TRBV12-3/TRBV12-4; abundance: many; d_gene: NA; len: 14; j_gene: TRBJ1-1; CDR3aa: CASSLVLGSTEAFF; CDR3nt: TGTGCCAGCAGTTTAGTCCTGGGGAGCACTGAAGCTTTCTTT
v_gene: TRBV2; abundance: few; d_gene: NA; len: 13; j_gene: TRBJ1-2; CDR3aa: CASKPGMRDGYTF; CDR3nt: TGTGCCAGCAAACCGGGGATGCGGGATGGCTACACCTTC
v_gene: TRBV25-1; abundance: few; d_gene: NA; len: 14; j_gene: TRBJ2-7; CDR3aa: CASRDGRISYEQYF; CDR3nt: TGTGCCAGCAGAGACGGGCGGATCTCCTACGAGCAGTACTTC
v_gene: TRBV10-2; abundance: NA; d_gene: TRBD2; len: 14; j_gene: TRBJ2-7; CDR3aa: CASGPGLAEGEQYF; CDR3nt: TGCGCCAGCGGGCCGGGACTAGCGGAGGGGGAGCAGTACTTC
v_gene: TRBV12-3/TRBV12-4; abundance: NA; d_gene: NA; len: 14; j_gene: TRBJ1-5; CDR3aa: CASSLGLRVQPQHF; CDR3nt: TGTGCCAGCAGTTTGGGCCTTCGGGTTCAGCCCCAGCATTTT
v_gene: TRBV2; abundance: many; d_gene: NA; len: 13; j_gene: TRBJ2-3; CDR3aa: CATHPDYTDTQYF; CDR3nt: TGTGCCACCCATCCCGACTACACAGATACGCAGTATTTT
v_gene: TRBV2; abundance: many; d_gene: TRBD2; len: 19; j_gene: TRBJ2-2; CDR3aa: CASSEDLISGREDTGELFF; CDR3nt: TGTGCCAGCAGTGAAGACTTAATTAGCGGGAGAGAGGACACCGGGGAGCTGTTTTTT
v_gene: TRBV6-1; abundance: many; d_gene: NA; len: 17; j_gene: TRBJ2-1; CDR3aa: CASSESSGRRGWDEQFF; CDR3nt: TGTGCCAGCAGTGAAAGTTCGGGACGCCGAGGGTGGGATGAGCAGTTCTTC
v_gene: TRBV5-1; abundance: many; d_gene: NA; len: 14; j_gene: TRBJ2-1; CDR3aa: CASSFSGTNNEQFF; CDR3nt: TGCGCCAGCAGCTTTTCAGGGACGAACAATGAGCAGTTCTTC
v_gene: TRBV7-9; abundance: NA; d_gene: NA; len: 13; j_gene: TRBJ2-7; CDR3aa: CASSERSSYEQYF; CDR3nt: TGTGCCAGCAGCGAGCGGAGCTCCTACGAGCAGTACTTC
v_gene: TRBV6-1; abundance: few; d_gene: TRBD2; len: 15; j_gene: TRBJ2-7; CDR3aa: CASSPAFSGRDEQYF; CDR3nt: TGTGCCAGCAGTCCCGCCTTTAGCGGGAGGGACGAGCAGTACTTC
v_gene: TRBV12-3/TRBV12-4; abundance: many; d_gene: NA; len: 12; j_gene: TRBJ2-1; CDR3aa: CASSRGGGEQFF; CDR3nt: TGTGCCAGCAGTCGAGGTGGCGGTGAGCAGTTCTTC
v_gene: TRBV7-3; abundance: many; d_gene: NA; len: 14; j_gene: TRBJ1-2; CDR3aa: CASSEPGIFYGYTF; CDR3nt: TGTGCCAGCAGCGAACCGGGGATCTTCTATGGCTACACCTTC
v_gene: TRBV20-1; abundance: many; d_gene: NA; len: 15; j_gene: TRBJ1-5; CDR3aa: CSAREVGGAGQPQHF; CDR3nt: TGCAGTGCCCGAGAGGTGGGGGGGGCTGGGCAGCCCCAGCATTTT
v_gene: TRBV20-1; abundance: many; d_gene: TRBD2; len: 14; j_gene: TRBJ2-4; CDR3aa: CSARDQSGGDIQYF; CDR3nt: TGCAGTGCTAGAGATCAGTCGGGGGGGGACATTCAGTACTTC